These 5 T cell receptor beta chains came from one sample sequenced in a study of cytomegalovirus exposure and HLA in healthy donors. 13 Jbeta primers and 60 Vbeta primers were used for the PCR. The assay was immunoSEQ multiplex PCR, and TCRdb's table has in-frame clones only and misses some. The profile shows around 150,000 clones, about 80% of them singletons. Sequenced material: PBMCs. The receptor set was obtained from a young man in good health and CMV-seropositive.

This clone was recorded only once. V is TRBV7-2 and J is TRBJ2-7; 7 bases align to TRBD2. The germline gives CDR1 SGHTA, CDR2 FQGNSA. The CDR3 runs to 14 residues. J lost 2 bases, V lost 7 bases, and 8 bases had no gene match. The CDR3 DNA sequence: TGTGCCAGCACCTCCGGGACTACCGCCTACGAGCAGTACTTC. Translated, it gives CASTSGTTAYEQYF.

This sequence joins TRBV27 and TRBJ1-6; 9 positions agree with TRBD1. The ends lost 3 bases at V and 7 bases at J; junction bases unmatched: 1. The length of the CDR3 is 14 residues. CDR1 MNHEY and CDR2 SMNVEV come from the germline V gene (reference sequence). As DNA, the CDR3 is TGTGCCAGCAGTTTTGGACAGGGGAATTCACCCCTCCACTTT. Translating it yields CASSFGQGNSPLHF.

This rearrangement joins TRBV11-1 to TRBJ2-7, with D tentatively TRBD2 (5 bases). The CDR3 runs to 15 residues. The germline CDR1 and CDR2 sequences are SGHAT and FQDESV (reference sequence). Between the trimmed V and J ends, which lost 5 bases and 5 bases, there was a span of 19 bases. The chain's CDR3 is CASSPRGAEGNEQYF. CDR3 nucleotide sequence: TGTGCCAGCAGCCCTCGGGGAGCTGAGGGAAACGAGCAGTACTTC.

The CDR3: CASSPGQGAYEQYF. CDR3 nucleotide sequence: TGTGCCAGCAGCCCGGGACAGGGGGCCTACGAGCAGTACTTC. The chain has TRBV5-5 and TRBJ2-7; 11 bases line up with TRBD1. The germline V gene encodes CDR1 SGHKS and CDR2 YYEKEE (reference sequence). The junction had 2 bases not matched to a gene; V was cut back by 4 bases and J by 2 bases. The CDR3 spans 14 residues.

This rearrangement joins TRBV7-3 to TRBJ2-1; D is unresolved. Germline assignment: CDR1 SGHTA and CDR2 FQGTGA. The CDR3 is 16 residues long. V lost 1 base, J lost 2 bases, and 12 bases lay in between. CDR3 coding DNA: TGTGCCAGCAGCTTAAGTCCGGTCCGAACCTACAATGAGCAGTTCTTC. Protein: CASSLSPVRTYNEQFF.